This T cell receptor (beta chain) was recorded in a study of cytomegalovirus exposure and HLA in healthy donors. With respect to this clone: Its matching antigen is unknown.

13 Jbeta primers and 60 Vbeta primers were used for the PCR. This table comes from immunoSEQ multiplex PCR, and its TCRdb copy is limited to in-frame clones, with some not included. The sample yields about 98,000 clones, more than 60% seen once. General study points: A previous analysis found most TCR beta V segments productive roughly 90% or roughly 30% of the time. V- and J-gene trimming of TCR beta was linked (in a later analysis) to a missense DCLRE1C variant. When a later analysis compared HLA-associated TCR beta chains with equally common others, the HLA-associated chains turned out to be more clonally expanded and to have lower generation probabilities. Cytomegalovirus status was reportedly diagnosed by the classifier with high specificity and sensitivity.

Trimming removed 4 bases at V and 2 bases at J, with 16 bases between. CDR1 is SGHRS and CDR2 is YFSETQ in the germline V gene. The CDR3 runs to 16 residues. This rearrangement joins TRBV5-1 to TRBJ1-3; TRBD1 might be the D (5 bases). This receptor was identified in a human donor in good health. Sequencing was carried out using PBMCs. The chain's CDR3 is CASSETWGGAGNTIYF. Written as DNA, the CDR3 is TGCGCCAGCAGCGAGACATGGGGGGGTGCTGGAAACACCATATATTTT.